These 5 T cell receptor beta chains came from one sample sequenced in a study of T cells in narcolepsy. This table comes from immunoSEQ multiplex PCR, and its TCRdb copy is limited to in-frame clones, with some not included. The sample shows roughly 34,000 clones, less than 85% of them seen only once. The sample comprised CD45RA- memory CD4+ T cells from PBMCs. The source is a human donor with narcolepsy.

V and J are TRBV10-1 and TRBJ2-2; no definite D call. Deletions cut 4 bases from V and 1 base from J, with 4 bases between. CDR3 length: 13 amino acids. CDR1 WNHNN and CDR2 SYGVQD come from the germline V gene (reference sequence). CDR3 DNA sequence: TGCGCCAGCAGTGGAGGGAACACCGGGGAGCTGTTTTTT. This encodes CASSGGNTGELFF.

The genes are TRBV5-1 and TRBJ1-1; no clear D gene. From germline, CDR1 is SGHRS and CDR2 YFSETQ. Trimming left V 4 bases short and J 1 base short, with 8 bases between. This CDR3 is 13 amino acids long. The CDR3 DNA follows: TGCGCCAGCAGCGTGGGGTCGAACACTGAAGCTTTCTTT. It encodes CASSVGSNTEAFF.

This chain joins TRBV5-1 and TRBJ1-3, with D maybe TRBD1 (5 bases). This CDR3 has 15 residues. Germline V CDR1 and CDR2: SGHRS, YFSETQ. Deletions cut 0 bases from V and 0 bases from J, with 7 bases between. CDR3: CASSLGQFSGNTIYF. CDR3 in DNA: TGCGCCAGCAGCTTGGGACAGTTCTCTGGAAACACCATATATTTT.

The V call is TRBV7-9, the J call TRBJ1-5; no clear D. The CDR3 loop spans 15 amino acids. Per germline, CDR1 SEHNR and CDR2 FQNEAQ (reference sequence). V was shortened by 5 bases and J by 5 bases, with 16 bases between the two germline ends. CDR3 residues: CASSQLAKTDQPQHF. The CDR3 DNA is TGTGCCAGCAGCCAGTTAGCGAAGACTGATCAGCCCCAGCATTTT.

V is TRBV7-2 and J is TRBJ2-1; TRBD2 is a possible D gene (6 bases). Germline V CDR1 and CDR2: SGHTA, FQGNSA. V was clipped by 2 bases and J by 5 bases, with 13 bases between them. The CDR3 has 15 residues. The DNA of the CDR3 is TGTGCCAGCAGCTTAAGCTGGGGGAGGAACAATGAGCAGTTCTTC. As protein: CASSLSWGRNNEQFF.